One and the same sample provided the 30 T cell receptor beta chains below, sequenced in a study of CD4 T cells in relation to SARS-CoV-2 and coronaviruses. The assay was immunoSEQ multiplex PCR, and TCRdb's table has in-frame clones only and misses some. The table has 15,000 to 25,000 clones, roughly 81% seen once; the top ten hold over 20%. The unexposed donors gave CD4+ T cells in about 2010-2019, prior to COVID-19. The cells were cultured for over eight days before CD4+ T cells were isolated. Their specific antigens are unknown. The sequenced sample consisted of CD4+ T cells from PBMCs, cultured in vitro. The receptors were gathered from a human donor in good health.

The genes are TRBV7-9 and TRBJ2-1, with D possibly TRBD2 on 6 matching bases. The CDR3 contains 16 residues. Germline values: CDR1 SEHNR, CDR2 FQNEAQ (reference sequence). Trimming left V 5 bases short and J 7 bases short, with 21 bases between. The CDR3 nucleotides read TGTGCCAGCAGCCTCTCCGGGACTCTCAAGAGGAATGAGCAGTTCTTC. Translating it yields CASSLSGTLKRNEQFF.

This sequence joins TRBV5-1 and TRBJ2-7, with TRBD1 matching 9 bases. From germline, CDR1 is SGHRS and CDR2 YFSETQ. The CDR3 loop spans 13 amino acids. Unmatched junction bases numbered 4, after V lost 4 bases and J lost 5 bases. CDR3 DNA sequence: TGCGCCAGCAGCAAGGACAGGGGCGACGAGCAGTACTTC. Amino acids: CASSKDRGDEQYF.

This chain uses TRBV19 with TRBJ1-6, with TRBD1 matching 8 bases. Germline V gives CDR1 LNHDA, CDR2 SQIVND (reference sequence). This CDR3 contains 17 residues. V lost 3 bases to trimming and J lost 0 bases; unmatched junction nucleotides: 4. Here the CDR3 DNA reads TGTGCCAGTAGTATCTGGACAGGGAGCTCCTATAATTCACCCCTCCACTTT. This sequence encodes CASSIWTGSSYNSPLHF.

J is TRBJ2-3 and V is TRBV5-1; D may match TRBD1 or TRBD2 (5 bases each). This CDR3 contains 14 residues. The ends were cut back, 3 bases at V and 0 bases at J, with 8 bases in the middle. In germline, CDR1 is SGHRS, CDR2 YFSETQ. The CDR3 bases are TGCGCCAGCAGCTCGGGACCTAGCACAGATACGCAGTATTTT. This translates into CASSSGPSTDTQYF. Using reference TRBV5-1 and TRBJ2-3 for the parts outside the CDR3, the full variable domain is KAGVTQTPRYLIKTRGQQVTLSCSPISGHRSVSWYQQTPGQGLQFLFEYFSETQRNKGNFPGRFSGRQFSNSRSEMNVSTLELGDSALYLCASSSGPSTDTQYFGPGTRLTVL.

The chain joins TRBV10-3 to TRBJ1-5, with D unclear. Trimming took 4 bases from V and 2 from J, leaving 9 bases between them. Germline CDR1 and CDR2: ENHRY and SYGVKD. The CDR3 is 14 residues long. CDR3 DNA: TGTGCCATCAGTGCTGACATCGGCAATCAGCCCCAGCATTTT. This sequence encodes CAISADIGNQPQHF.

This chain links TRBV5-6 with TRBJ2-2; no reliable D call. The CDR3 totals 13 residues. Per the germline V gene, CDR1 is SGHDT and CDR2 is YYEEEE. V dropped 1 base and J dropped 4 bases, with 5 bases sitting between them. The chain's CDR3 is CASSLWSTGELFF. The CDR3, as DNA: TGTGCCAGCAGCTTGTGGAGCACCGGGGAGCTGTTTTTT.

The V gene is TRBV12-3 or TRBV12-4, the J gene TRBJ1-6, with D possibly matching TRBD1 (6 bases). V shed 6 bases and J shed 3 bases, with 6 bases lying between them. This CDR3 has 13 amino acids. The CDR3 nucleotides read TGTGCCAGCAGGACAGGCTATAATTCACCCCTCCACTTT. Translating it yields CASRTGYNSPLHF.

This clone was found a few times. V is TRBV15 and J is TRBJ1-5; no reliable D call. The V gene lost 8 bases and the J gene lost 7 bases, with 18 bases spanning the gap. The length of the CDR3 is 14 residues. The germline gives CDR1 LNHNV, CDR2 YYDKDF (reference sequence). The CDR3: CATCLLWVWQPQHF. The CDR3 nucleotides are TGTGCCACCTGTCTACTATGGGTTTGGCAGCCCCAGCATTTT.

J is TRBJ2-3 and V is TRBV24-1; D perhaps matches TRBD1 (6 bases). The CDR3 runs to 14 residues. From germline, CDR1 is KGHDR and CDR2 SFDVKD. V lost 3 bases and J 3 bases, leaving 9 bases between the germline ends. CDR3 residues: CATSDRTATDTQYF. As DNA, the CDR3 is TGTGCCACCAGTGATCGGACAGCAACAGATACGCAGTATTTT.

The CDR3 here is CASSLDWASGGITDTQYF. The CDR3 nucleotides are TGTGCCAGCAGCTTAGATTGGGCTAGCGGGGGGATCACAGATACGCAGTATTTT. This chain uses TRBV11-3 with TRBJ2-3, with TRBD2 matching over 11 bases. The CDR3 length is 18 residues. Per the germline V gene, CDR1 is SGHNT and CDR2 is YENEEA. The V and J ends lost 0 bases and 2 bases, in that order; junction bases with no gene match: 7.

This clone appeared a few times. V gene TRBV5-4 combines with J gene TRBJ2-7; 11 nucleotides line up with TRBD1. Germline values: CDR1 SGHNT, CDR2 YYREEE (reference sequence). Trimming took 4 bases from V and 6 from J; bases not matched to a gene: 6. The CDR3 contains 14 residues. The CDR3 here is CASSHGQGAAEQYF. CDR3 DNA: TGTGCCAGCAGCCATGGACAGGGGGCGGCCGAGCAGTACTTC.

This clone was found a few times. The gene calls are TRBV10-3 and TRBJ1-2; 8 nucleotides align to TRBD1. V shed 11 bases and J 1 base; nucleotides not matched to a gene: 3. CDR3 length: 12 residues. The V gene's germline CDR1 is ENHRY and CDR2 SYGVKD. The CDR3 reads CAVQGDNYGYTF. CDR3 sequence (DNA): TGTGCCGTACAGGGGGATAACTATGGCTACACCTTC.

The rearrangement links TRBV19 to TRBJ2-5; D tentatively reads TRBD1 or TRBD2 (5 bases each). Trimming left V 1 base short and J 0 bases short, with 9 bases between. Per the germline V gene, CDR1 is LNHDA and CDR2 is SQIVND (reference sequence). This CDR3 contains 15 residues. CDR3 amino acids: CASSIVGTHQETQYF. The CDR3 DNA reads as TGTGCCAGTAGTATAGTCGGGACGCACCAAGAGACCCAGTACTTC.

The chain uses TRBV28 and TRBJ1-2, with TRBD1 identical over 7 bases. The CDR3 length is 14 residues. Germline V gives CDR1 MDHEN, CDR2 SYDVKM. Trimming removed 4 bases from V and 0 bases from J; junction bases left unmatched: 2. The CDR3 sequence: CASSSGQANYGYTF. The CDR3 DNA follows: TGTGCCAGCAGTTCCGGACAGGCTAACTATGGCTACACCTTC.

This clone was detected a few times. CDR3 sequence (DNA): TGTGCCAGTAGTATATGGGGCGACAGGGTTGGTCGGACTGAAGCTTTCTTT. Amino acids: CASSIWGDRVGRTEAFF. The chain joins TRBV19 to TRBJ1-1; TRBD1 aligns across 7 bases. This CDR3 is built from 17 residues. Germline lookup yields CDR1 LNHDA and CDR2 SQIVND (reference sequence). V gave up 2 bases and J gave up 5 bases; unmatched junction bases: 14.

DNA of the CDR3: TGCAGCTGCGGGCAGGTCTCCTACAATGAGCAGTTCTTC. It specifies CSCGQVSYNEQFF. The V call is TRBV29-1, the J call TRBJ2-1, with a weak D call TRBD2 (5 bases). Germline-derived CDR1 and CDR2 are SQVTM and ANQGSEA. The CDR3 has 13 residues. The germline V and J ends were trimmed by 8 bases and 0 bases, with 11 bases remaining between them.

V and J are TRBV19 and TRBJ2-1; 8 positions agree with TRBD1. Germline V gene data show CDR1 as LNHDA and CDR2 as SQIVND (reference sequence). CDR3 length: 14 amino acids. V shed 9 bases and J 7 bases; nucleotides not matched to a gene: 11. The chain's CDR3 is CASTGWTGQNEQFF. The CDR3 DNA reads TGTGCCAGCACAGGCTGGACAGGGCAAAATGAGCAGTTCTTC.

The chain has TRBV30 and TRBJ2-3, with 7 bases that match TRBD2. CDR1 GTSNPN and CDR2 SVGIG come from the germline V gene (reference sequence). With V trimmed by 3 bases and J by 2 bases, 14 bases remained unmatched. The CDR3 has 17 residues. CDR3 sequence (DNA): TGTGCCTGGAGCAGACTAAGTGGCGGGAGCTACACAGATACGCAGTATTTT. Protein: CAWSRLSGGSYTDTQYF.

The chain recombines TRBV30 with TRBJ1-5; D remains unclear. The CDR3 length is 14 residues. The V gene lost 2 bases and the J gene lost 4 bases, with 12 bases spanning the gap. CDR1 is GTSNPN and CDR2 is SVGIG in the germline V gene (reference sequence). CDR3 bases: TGTGCCTGGAGTAACGCTGGACTTAATCAGCCCCAGCATTTT. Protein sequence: CAWSNAGLNQPQHF. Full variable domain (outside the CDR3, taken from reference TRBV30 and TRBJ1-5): SQTIHQWPATLVQPVGSPLSLECTVEGTSNPNLYWYRQAAGRGLQLLFYSVGIGQISSEVPQNLSASRPQDRQFILSSKKLLLSDSGFYLCAWSNAGLNQPQHFGDGTRLSIL.

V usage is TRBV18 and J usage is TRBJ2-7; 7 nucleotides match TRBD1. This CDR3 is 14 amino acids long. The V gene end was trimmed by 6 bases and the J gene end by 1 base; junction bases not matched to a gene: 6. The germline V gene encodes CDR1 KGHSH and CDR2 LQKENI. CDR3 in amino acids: CASSKGAPSYEQYF. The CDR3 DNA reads TGTGCCAGCTCCAAGGGGGCCCCTTCCTACGAGCAGTACTTC.

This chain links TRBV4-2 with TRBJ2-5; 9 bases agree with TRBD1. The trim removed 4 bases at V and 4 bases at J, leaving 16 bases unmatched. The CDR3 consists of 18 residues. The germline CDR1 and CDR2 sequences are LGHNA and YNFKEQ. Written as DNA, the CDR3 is TGTGCCAGCAGCCTGAACAGGGGGCGGCTAGCAGGACTAGAGACCCAGTACTTC. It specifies CASSLNRGRLAGLETQYF.

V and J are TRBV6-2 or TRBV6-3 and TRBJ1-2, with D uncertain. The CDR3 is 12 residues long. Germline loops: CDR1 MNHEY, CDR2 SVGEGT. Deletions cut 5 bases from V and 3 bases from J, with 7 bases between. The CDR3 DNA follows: TGTGCCAGCAGTCCAGACGACTATGGCTACACCTTC. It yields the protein CASSPDDYGYTF.

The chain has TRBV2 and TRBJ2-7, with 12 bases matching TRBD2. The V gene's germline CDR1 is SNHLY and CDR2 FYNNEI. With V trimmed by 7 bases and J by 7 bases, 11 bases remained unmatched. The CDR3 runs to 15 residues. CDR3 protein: CASNPRTSGNGEQYF. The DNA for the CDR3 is TGTGCCAGCAACCCGCGGACTAGCGGGAATGGGGAGCAGTACTTC.

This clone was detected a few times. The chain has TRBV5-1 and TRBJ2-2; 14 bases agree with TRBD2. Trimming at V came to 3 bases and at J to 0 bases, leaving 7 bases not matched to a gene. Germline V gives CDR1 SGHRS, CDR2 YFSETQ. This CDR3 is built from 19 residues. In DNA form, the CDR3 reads TGCGCCAGCAGCTGGACTAGCGGGGGGCCCACCGCGAACACCGGGGAGCTGTTTTTT. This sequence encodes CASSWTSGGPTANTGELFF.

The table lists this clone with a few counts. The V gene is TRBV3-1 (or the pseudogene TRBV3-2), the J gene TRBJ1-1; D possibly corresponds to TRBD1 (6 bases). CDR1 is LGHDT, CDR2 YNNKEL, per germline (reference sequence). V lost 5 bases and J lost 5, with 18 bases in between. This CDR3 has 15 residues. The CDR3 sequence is CASSTHSGGQTEAFF. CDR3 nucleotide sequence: TGTGCCAGCAGCACCCATAGTGGGGGACAAACTGAAGCTTTCTTT.

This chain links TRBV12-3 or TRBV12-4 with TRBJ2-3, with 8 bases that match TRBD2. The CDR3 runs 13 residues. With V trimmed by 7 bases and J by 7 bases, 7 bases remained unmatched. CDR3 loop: CASNGGGVNTQYF. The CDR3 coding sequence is TGTGCCAGCAACGGGGGGGGCGTTAATACGCAGTATTTT.

CDR3 sequence reads: CASSSSTGNTIYF. CDR3 nucleotides: TGTGCCAGCAGCTCATCCACTGGAAACACCATATATTTT. J is TRBJ1-3 and V is TRBV7-2; no reliable D call. The CDR3 runs 13 residues. Germline V lookup: CDR1 SGHTA, CDR2 FQGNSA. V was trimmed by 4 bases and J by 2 bases, leaving 6 bases between them.

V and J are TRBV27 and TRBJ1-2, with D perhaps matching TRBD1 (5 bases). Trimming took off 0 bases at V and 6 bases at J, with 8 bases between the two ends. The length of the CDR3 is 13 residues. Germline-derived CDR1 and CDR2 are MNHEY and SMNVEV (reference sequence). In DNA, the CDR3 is TGTGCCAGCAGTTTATCTCGAGGGGATGGCTACACCTTC. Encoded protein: CASSLSRGDGYTF.

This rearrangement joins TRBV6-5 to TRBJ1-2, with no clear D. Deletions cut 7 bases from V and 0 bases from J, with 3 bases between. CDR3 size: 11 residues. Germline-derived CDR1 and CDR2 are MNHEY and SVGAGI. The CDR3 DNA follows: TGTGCCAGCATGACTAACTATGGCTACACCTTC. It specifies CASMTNYGYTF.

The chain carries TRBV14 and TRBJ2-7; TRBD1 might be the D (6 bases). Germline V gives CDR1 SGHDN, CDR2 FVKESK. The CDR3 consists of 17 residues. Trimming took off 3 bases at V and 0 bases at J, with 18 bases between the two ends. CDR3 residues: CASSHLDPQGSSYEQYF. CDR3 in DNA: TGTGCCAGCAGCCACCTGGACCCTCAGGGGAGCTCCTACGAGCAGTACTTC.